These 13 T cell receptor beta chains came from one sample sequenced in a study of blood T cell repertoires in COVID-19. Using immunoSEQ multiplex PCR, the repertoire was profiled, and TCRdb retains in-frame clones only, with some absent. The profile covers 250,000 to 300,000 clones, with roughly nine tenths appearing a single time and about 12% taken by the ten largest. Material for sequencing was peripheral blood. Receptor source: a woman younger than 45 with COVID-19, enrolled during active disease.

This clone showed up just a few times. In nucleotides, the CDR3 is TGTGCCAGCAGCTTCATTCCACGGGAGCAGTTCTTC. It encodes CASSFIPREQFF. This chain joins TRBV5-4 and TRBJ2-1; D remains ambiguous. The CDR3 sequence is 12 residues long. Trimming left V 2 bases short and J 10 bases short, with 10 bases between. Germline CDR1 and CDR2: SGHNT and YYREEE (reference sequence).

The V call is TRBV19, the J call TRBJ1-3; 7 bases are shared with TRBD1. After removal of 5 bases from V and 3 bases from J, the junction contained 10 bases not matched to a gene. Germline assignment: CDR1 LNHDA and CDR2 SQIVND (reference sequence). This CDR3 comprises 16 residues. The CDR3 region has the DNA TGTGCCAGTAGTTCTCGTCCACAGGGGTATGGAAACACCATATATTTT. Its protein is CASSSRPQGYGNTIYF.

The chain carries TRBV12-3 or TRBV12-4 and TRBJ1-1; D is uncertain. V gave up 3 bases and J gave up 4 bases, with 9 bases separating them. This CDR3 is built from 13 residues. The CDR3 DNA reads as TGTGCCAGCAGTTTCTCCGGTCCCACTGAAGCTTTCTTT. Protein: CASSFSGPTEAFF.

This chain links TRBV5-1 with TRBJ2-3; TRBD2 matches at 10 bases. The CDR3 extends over 15 amino acids. From germline, CDR1 is SGHRS and CDR2 YFSETQ. V shed 4 bases, J shed 7 bases, and the junction held 9 bases outside the gene matches. CDR3: CASSLRVAGGHTQYF. DNA of the CDR3: TGCGCCAGCAGCCTGCGAGTAGCGGGGGGCCATACGCAGTATTTT.

The chain links TRBV28 to TRBJ1-1, with unresolved D. The CDR3 runs to 13 residues. Looked up from germline, CDR1 is MDHEN and CDR2 is SYDVKM. Trimming took 5 bases from V and 10 from J, leaving 17 bases between them. Here the CDR3 DNA reads TGTGCCAGCAGTCCCCCCGCGGCGTCCGGAGCTTTCTTT. Its translation: CASSPPAASGAFF.

A single count supports this clone. V is TRBV4-1 and J is TRBJ2-7, with 7 bases identical to TRBD2. V was clipped by 4 bases and J by 5 bases; unmatched bases: 8. Germline V gene data show CDR1 as MGHRA and CDR2 as YSYEKL. The CDR3 sequence is 14 residues long. This CDR3 is CASSPGTTSHEQYF. The CDR3, as DNA: TGCGCCAGCAGCCCCGGGACTACCTCTCACGAGCAGTACTTC.

The rearrangement links TRBV5-1 to TRBJ1-1; TRBD1 matches 8 bases. The CDR3 contains 14 residues. The V and J ends lost 4 bases and 5 bases, in that order; junction bases with no gene match: 7. CDR1 is SGHRS, CDR2 YFSETQ, per germline. The CDR3 is CASSPDRAVTEAFF. The DNA of the CDR3 is TGCGCCAGCAGCCCGGACAGGGCGGTAACTGAAGCTTTCTTT.

On this clone: At one end, the junction sequence differs from germline, possibly due to a read error. The V and J genes are TRBV2 and TRBJ2-1; 7 nucleotides agree with TRBD1. The CDR3 is made up of 15 amino acids. Germline V lookup: CDR1 SNHLY, CDR2 FYNNEI. This CDR3 is CASSDRGGRYNEQFF. The DNA of the CDR3 is TGTGCCAGCAGTGACCGAGGGGGCCGATACAATGAACAGTTCTTC.

The rearrangement uses TRBV27 and TRBJ2-7, with TRBD2 identical over 16 bases. The V gene's germline CDR1 is MNHEY and CDR2 SMNVEV (reference sequence). There are 15 residues in the CDR3. The ends lost 6 bases at V and 8 bases at J; junction bases unmatched: 7. CDR3 sequence: CASSPGTSGGVQQYF. The CDR3 DNA is TGTGCCAGCAGCCCAGGGACTAGCGGGGGGGTACAGCAGTACTTC.

As DNA, the CDR3 is TGCGCCAGCAGCCAAGATCGGAGACAGGACAATCAGCCCCAGCATTTT. Its translation is CASSQDRRQDNQPQHF. The V gene is TRBV4-1, the J gene TRBJ1-5, with D possibly being TRBD1 (6 bases). The CDR3 runs to 16 residues. Trimming pared 0 bases from V and 3 bases from J, leaving 12 bases between. In germline, CDR1 is MGHRA, CDR2 YSYEKL.

This clone was picked up one time. The V call is TRBV7-9, the J call TRBJ2-7; a possible D gene is TRBD2 (7 bases). The length of the CDR3 is 14 residues. V was cut by 4 bases and J by 5 bases, with 15 bases left in between. Germline CDR1 SEHNR, CDR2 FQNEAQ (reference sequence). The CDR3 sequence is CASSSRGGSHEQYF. In DNA, the CDR3 is TGTGCCAGCAGCTCAAGGGGGGGTTCCCACGAGCAGTACTTC.

The chain has TRBV6-5 and TRBJ1-4, with D possibly matching TRBD1 (6 bases). The V end was cut by 0 bases, the J end by 12 bases, with 11 bases between. Germline V gene data show CDR1 as MNHEY and CDR2 as SVGAGI. This CDR3 is 13 amino acids long. CDR3 coding DNA: TGTGCCAGCAGTTACTCGATAGGGGGGGAACTGTTTTTT. This gives the protein CASSYSIGGELFF.

This chain uses TRBV2 with TRBJ2-2; TRBD2 matches 10 bases. J gave up 2 bases and V 7 bases, and 4 bases lay outside the gene matches. CDR1 and CDR2 from the germline V gene are SNHLY and FYNNEI. This CDR3 has 15 residues. The CDR3 spells CASTIAGGNTGELFF. The DNA of the CDR3 is TGTGCCAGCACCATAGCGGGGGGAAACACCGGGGAGCTGTTTTTT.